This TCR beta chain was captured by sequencing in a study of naive and memory T cell subsets (dated by TCRdb to the late 2010s). Regarding the study in general: The study applied an open-source, UMI-based TCR alpha and beta sequencing pipeline to sorted naive and memory peripheral blood T cell subsets. RNA was DNase-treated and reverse transcribed with TCR constant-region primers, mostly using SuperScript III. IgG serology results and the functional CMV T cell responses were in complete agreement. Broad study findings and their caveats: In both CD4 and CD8 cells, the Gini index increased while Shannon and inverse Simpson diversity decreased from naive through CM, EM and EMRA. Once error correction was done, more than 90% of naive TCR sequences showed up just once, which made the naive abundance distributions much steeper than those of the memory subsets. Single alpha or beta chain sequences, rather than paired alpha/beta receptors, were used to define clonotypes. A few larger clonotypes were present in naive repertoires, especially CD8 naive repertoires, and these clonotypes were possibly memory cells re-expressing CD45RA. TCR abundance followed a power law whose exponent differed between naive and memory subsets but was consistent across the three individuals. RNA-based TCR counts may be affected by expression changes linked to T cell activation and differentiation. The repertoire findings for the naive and memory subsets could not be validated, as no ground truth was available.

Reading the germline V gene gives CDR1 MGHRA and CDR2 YSYEKL. Ends trimmed: V by 10 bases, J by 5 bases; bases unmatched to a gene: 5. Counted from cysteine to phenylalanine, this CDR3 has 12 amino acids. Solely the CDR3 DNA is kept, with 36 bases framed from the first base. TCR alpha and beta chain libraries were amplified separately from the second PCR step onward. To determine each donor's CMV status, fresh PBMCs were stimulated overnight with CMV viral lysate, and IFNgamma production from CD4+ T cells was then assessed. CD4 T cells were positively selected with Miltenyi beads, followed by positive selection of CD8 T cells from the CD4-negative fraction. Cells were stained for CD3, CD4, CD8, CD45RA, CD27 and a live/dead dye and were sorted on a BD Aria II into four subsets based on CD45RA and CD27. Three healthy volunteers provided blood, and each donor's sample was split into CD4 and CD8 T cells and then further divided into four differentiation subsets. About 120 ml of peripheral blood was taken from each donor, and PBMC were separated by density-gradient centrifugation on Ficoll-Paque PLUS. The sorted cells were lysed in RLT buffer, after which RNA was extracted using a Qiagen RNeasy kit and kept at -80 degrees C.

The sample holds many counts of this clonotype. Its antigen is currently not known. The record has no base qualities; no much larger clone is one base away. Library construction relied on UMI-ligation and nested PCR. To cover both TRBC1 and TRBC2, the beta constant-region primer consisted of an equimolar mix of two oligonucleotides. The ligated cDNA went through four rounds of PCR with nested alpha and beta constant-region primers together with the SP2 primer. A single-stranded oligonucleotide carrying the SP2 primer and a 12-nucleotide UMI was ligated to the 3' end of the cDNA by T4 RNA ligase 1. The ligation reaction was incubated at 16°C for roughly 18-25 hours. PCR2 was usually performed as a SYBR Green qPCR and halted at a preset threshold so that over-amplification would not occur. All purifications after the first were performed with Agencourt AMPure XP magnetic beads. Libraries were quantified by Qubit and checked on a TapeStation, with a main peak expected near 650 bp. The pooled libraries were sequenced on an Illumina MiSeq using v2 2x251 paired-end kits, which usually yielded roughly 1-2 million reads per sample. Each sample's library went into the pool at about 4 nM, and about 5-8% PhiX was added to help with cluster recognition. The authors' analysis ran thus. V and J genes were assigned to Demultiplexor-processed FASTQ reads by Decombinator through tag matching, with a single base-pair mismatch being allowed. Collapsinator relied on UMIs to fix sequencing errors as well as frequency errors caused by PCR heterogeneity. CDR3Translator translated TCRs and extracted CDR3s from the conserved cysteine to the FGXG phenylalanine, flagging non-productive sequences. Repertoires were subsampled to equal numbers of UMI-defined TCRs before Gini, Shannon entropy and inverse Simpson indices were calculated. Within the linear range, a power law was fitted by maximum likelihood to the distributions of clonotype abundance. When run on a single naive CD8 sample, MIGEC and the pipeline yielded similar UMI counts, similar unique TCR numbers and similar clonal distributions. One analysis removed from the naive repertoire any naive TCRs that were also present in any memory subset from the same donor. A set of some 7,000 CMV-associated CDR3 sequences, compiled from VDJdb and a published dataset, was used to search the repertoires. In TCRdb, the public reads were trimmed at Q25 with fastp and aligned with MiXCR, with productive beta chains retained. Records with the same CDR3 protein are collapsed into one entry carrying the most frequent genes and DNA. TCRdb's processing, not the authors', yielded these V and J calls. In this sample the table shows approximately 80,000 distinct CDR3 sequences, about 9.9% of which occur a single time. Of the sample, 1.2% falls within the top ten clones.

Input material: naive CD8+ T cells from blood. The cell subset or site label, as the study defines it: naive T cells, CD45RA high CD27+. The sequence was obtained from a human donor in good health. The V gene is TRBV4-1 and the J gene is TRBJ2-5, and 9 bases in between align with TRBD2. CDR3 protein: CAIGLAFETQYF. The nucleotides are TGCGCCATCGGACTAGCGTTTGAGACCCAGTACTTC.